The TCR delta chain described here comes from a study of gamma-delta chains in newborns, infants, children. About the study: Polyclonal expansion of innate γδ T cells after birth follows microbial exposure.

TCRdb redid the clone calls on the reads with CATT. The data show thousands of delta-chain clones, about 1% seen once. This CDR3 has 14 residues. The ends lost 1 base at V and 9 bases at J; junction bases unmatched: 4. Germline CDR1 reads GEAIGNYY; CDR2 reads EKD. This clone was seen a few times. Other DNA sequences from this sample encode an identical CDR3 as well. This sequence was found in a child who was a newborn, infant or young child, either healthy, febrile or measles-vaccinated (not recorded which). The sequenced material came from blood. The chain carries TRDV2 and TRDJ1; 13 nucleotides agree with TRDD3. CDR3 nucleotide sequence: TGTGCCTGTGACACACTGGGGGATACGGATGAACTCATCTTT. It yields the protein CACDTLGDTDELIF.